The clone carrying this T cell receptor (beta chain) was observed a few times. Its antigen is unknown. Using a J-beta primer mix together with a sample-barcoded 5' primer, a second PCR was run for about 7 to 12 cycles. Individual samples furnished no less than 2.5 million CDR3-containing paired-end reads apiece. TCRdb re-called the 5' RACE reads through MiXCR, storing one row per CDR3 protein. This table has more than 1.4 million distinct CDR3 sequences, around 42% appearing once. The germline V gene has CDR1 PRHDT and CDR2 FYEKMQ (reference sequence). Trimming took off 3 bases at V and 7 bases at J, with 8 bases between the two ends. The CDR3 is 12 residues long. This sample stems from a study of blood T cells in healthy people across ages. On the study more broadly: Capture by template switching was about one barcoded beta molecule per two T cells. Overall study findings and caveats: Researchers report that TCR beta diversity correlated strongly with naive T cell percentage. Comparison with aged donors showed that long-lived donors had more naive CD4+ cells and higher diversity.

The V and J genes are TRBV13 and TRBJ2-3, with D hard to call. Specimen: blood. This receptor was obtained from a woman under 30 in good health. The CDR3 loop is CASSFQDNTQYF. The CDR3 bases are TGTGCCAGCAGCTTTCAGGATAATACGCAGTATTTT.